The 32 T cell receptor beta chains below all came from one sample that was sequenced in a study of control samples from healthy donors and cancer patients. Data came from immunoSEQ multiplex PCR; TCRdb stores just in-frame clones and leaves some out. The sample shows about 120,000 clones, approximately 88% of them seen only once. Sequencing was done on a sample of blood. Receptors originate from a man in his forties or fifties in good health.

The chain employs TRBV10-3 and TRBJ1-1; no firm D call. Germline V gene data show CDR1 as ENHRY and CDR2 as SYGVKD. Between the trimmed V and J ends, which lost 0 bases and 2 bases, there was a span of 7 bases. There are 14 residues in the CDR3. For the CDR3, the DNA is TGTGCCATCAGTGAGTCGATGGGTAACACTGAAGCTTTCTTT. This codes for CAISESMGNTEAFF.

The chain links TRBV9 to TRBJ1-1, with 8 positions matching TRBD1. This CDR3 is 15 amino acids long. Germline CDR1 reads SGDLS; CDR2 reads YYNGEE. V gave up 4 bases and J gave up 2 bases; unmatched junction bases: 7. The CDR3, as DNA: TGTGCCAGCAGCTCCCCCGGGACAGGAAACACTGAAGCTTTCTTT. Encoded protein: CASSSPGTGNTEAFF.

This clone was seen only a few times. This chain links TRBV7-8 with TRBJ1-1; perhaps TRBD1 as D (5 bases). Germline assignment: CDR1 SGHVS and CDR2 FQNEAQ. The CDR3 consists of 14 residues. V was shortened by 5 bases and J by 0 bases, with 10 bases between the two germline ends. The CDR3 region has the DNA TGTGCCAGCAGCCCCTGGGACCTGAACACTGAAGCTTTCTTT. As protein: CASSPWDLNTEAFF.

The J gene is TRBJ1-2, the V gene TRBV5-1, with TRBD1 matching 7 bases. CDR3 length equals 12 residues. The junction had 4 bases not matched to a gene; V was cut back by 5 bases and J by 6 bases. Germline V gene lookup returns CDR1 SGHRS and CDR2 YFSETQ. CDR3 amino acids: CASRTGNDGYTF. Here the CDR3 DNA reads TGCGCCAGCAGGACAGGGAACGATGGCTACACCTTC. The variable domain in full, completed from reference TRBV5-1 and TRBJ1-2, reads KAGVTQTPRYLIKTRGQQVTLSCSPISGHRSVSWYQQTPGQGLQFLFEYFSETQRNKGNFPGRFSGRQFSNSRSEMNVSTLELGDSALYLCASRTGNDGYTFGSGTRLTVV.

Note on this clone: The sample holds other DNA sequences that translate to the same CDR3. V and J are TRBV5-1 and TRBJ2-7; TRBD2 is a possible D gene (6 bases). The V end was cut by 4 bases, the J end by 2 bases, with 19 bases between. The CDR3 consists of 16 residues. CDR1 is SGHRS, CDR2 YFSETQ, per germline. The CDR3, as DNA: TGCGCCAGCAGCGCGGGACGAGTCCCTCGGCCCTACGAGCAGTACTTC. Its protein is CASSAGRVPRPYEQYF.

The CDR3 sequence: CASSLGANYGYTF. Written as DNA, the CDR3 is TGTGCCAGCAGCTTAGGGGCTAACTATGGCTACACCTTC. This chain joins TRBV7-9 and TRBJ1-2, with unresolved D. CDR1 SEHNR and CDR2 FQNEAQ come from the germline V gene (reference sequence). Trimming removed 1 base at V and 0 bases at J, with 3 bases between. This CDR3 contains 13 residues.

V and J are TRBV11-2 and TRBJ1-1; TRBD1 is a possible D gene (6 bases). There are 13 residues in the CDR3. Germline V gene lookup returns CDR1 SGHAT and CDR2 FQNNGV. V was clipped by 10 bases and J by 0 bases, with 12 bases between them. The CDR3: CATSTGMNTEAFF. CDR3 coding DNA: TGTGCCACCTCGACAGGCATGAACACTGAAGCTTTCTTT.

This chain joins TRBV27 and TRBJ2-7, with D unresolved. Trimming took 3 bases from V and 4 from J, leaving 4 bases between them. The V gene's germline CDR1 is MNHEY and CDR2 SMNVEV (reference sequence). The length of the CDR3 is 11 residues. CDR3 residues: CASSFGYEQYF. The DNA for the CDR3 is TGTGCCAGCAGTTTTGGATACGAGCAGTACTTC.

The J gene is TRBJ2-1, the V gene TRBV19; TRBD2 is a possible D gene (6 bases). Germline CDR1 and CDR2: LNHDA and SQIVND (reference sequence). Trimming shortened V by 2 bases and J by 4 bases, and 12 bases separated the two germline ends. The CDR3 sequence is 15 residues long. CDR3 sequence (DNA): TGTGCCAGTAGTATAATCGGGGACTGGTACAATGAGCAGTTCTTC. It is translated as CASSIIGDWYNEQFF.

This clone came up once. CDR3 sequence (DNA): TGCGCCAGCAGCTTGGGGGTGGGGGCCGGGCAGCCCCAGCATTTT. This gives the protein CASSLGVGAGQPQHF. The chain has TRBV5-1 and TRBJ1-5; possible D gene TRBD1, 6 bases. This CDR3 comprises 15 residues. The V end was cut by 0 bases, the J end by 7 bases, with 14 bases between. Per germline, CDR1 SGHRS and CDR2 YFSETQ. Together with reference TRBV5-1 and TRBJ1-5, the CDR3 gives the full variable domain: KAGVTQTPRYLIKTRGQQVTLSCSPISGHRSVSWYQQTPGQGLQFLFEYFSETQRNKGNFPGRFSGRQFSNSRSEMNVSTLELGDSALYLCASSLGVGAGQPQHFGDGTRLSIL.

V and J are TRBV30 and TRBJ1-1; maybe TRBD1 (5 bases). Trimming left V 3 bases short and J 2 bases short, with 19 bases between. Germline assignment: CDR1 GTSNPN and CDR2 SVGIG (reference sequence). The CDR3 sequence is 16 residues long. The CDR3 spells CAWSVSPQWGNTEAFF. The CDR3 nucleotides are TGTGCCTGGAGCGTATCCCCTCAATGGGGCAACACTGAAGCTTTCTTT.

The V gene is TRBV6-5, the J gene TRBJ2-7; D perhaps matches TRBD1 (5 bases). Germline CDR1 reads MNHEY; CDR2 reads SVGAGI. The V and J ends lost 6 bases and 3 bases respectively, with 6 bases between them. The CDR3 is 11 amino acids. The CDR3 sequence is CASRQGYEQYF. The CDR3 DNA reads TGTGCCAGCAGGCAGGGCTACGAGCAGTACTTC.

This clone came up once. The gene calls are TRBV7-8 and TRBJ2-5; TRBD1 or TRBD2 may be the D gene (6 bases each). The tail of the sequence fits TRBJ2-7 better, so the J call may be wrong. Germline assignment: CDR1 SGHVS and CDR2 FQNEAQ. The CDR3 has 14 amino acids. Written as DNA, the CDR3 is TGTGCCAGCAGCTCCGTCGGGGGCACCTACGAGCAGTACTTC. Translation: CASSSVGGTYEQYF.

The V gene is TRBV12-5, the J gene TRBJ1-4, with D unclear. The CDR3 has 19 residues. V was cut by 0 bases and J by 0 bases, with 17 bases left in between. The germline V gene encodes CDR1 LGHNT and CDR2 FRNRAP. CDR3 coding DNA: TGTGCTAGTGGTTTGGTTATAGCGGGCAGAGAAACAACTAATGAAAAACTGTTTTTT. As protein: CASGLVIAGRETTNEKLFF.

The chain has TRBV4-1 and TRBJ1-2, with D maybe TRBD1 (6 bases). CDR3 size: 14 residues. Germline lookup yields CDR1 MGHRA and CDR2 YSYEKL. The V end lost 0 bases, the J end lost 4 bases, and 9 bases lay between the germline ends. The CDR3 DNA reads TGCGCCAGCAGCCAAGAGGGGGCAGGCTATGGCTACACCTTC. Protein: CASSQEGAGYGYTF.

The rearrangement joins TRBV6-5 to TRBJ1-1, with D possibly matching TRBD1 (6 bases). Per germline, CDR1 MNHEY and CDR2 SVGAGI. V was shortened by 6 bases and J by 3 bases, with 14 bases between the two germline ends. This CDR3 is built from 14 residues. DNA of the CDR3: TGTGCCAGCAGGCCACAGGGAAAGTACACTGAAGCTTTCTTT. Translated: CASRPQGKYTEAFF.

This chain uses TRBV24-1 with TRBJ2-5; weak D call: TRBD1 (7 bases). The germline CDR1 and CDR2 sequences are KGHDR and SFDVKD. The V end was cut by 3 bases, the J end by 5 bases, with 18 bases between. This CDR3 comprises 16 residues. CDR3 in DNA: TGTGCCACCAGTGATATAGGCAGGGGGGTAACGGAGACCCAGTACTTC. As protein: CATSDIGRGVTETQYF.

This chain links TRBV30 with TRBJ1-3; D is undetermined. V shed 4 bases and J shed 4 bases, with 11 bases lying between them. The CDR3 contains 13 residues. Looked up from germline, CDR1 is GTSNPN and CDR2 is SVGIG (reference sequence). The CDR3: CAWTRLNGNTIYF. CDR3 DNA sequence: TGTGCCTGGACCCGATTAAACGGAAACACCATATATTTT.

This clone has just one count. The chain combines TRBV29-1 with TRBJ2-1; D is tentatively TRBD1 or TRBD2 (6 bases each). The germline V gene has CDR1 SQVTM and CDR2 ANQGSEA. The CDR3 runs to 14 residues. Trimming cost V 8 bases and J 8 bases, with 22 bases left between them. The CDR3 sequence is CSLAHRASGDEQFF. CDR3 nucleotides: TGCAGCTTGGCCCACAGGGCCTCGGGGGATGAGCAGTTCTTC.

This sequence joins TRBV15 and TRBJ1-2, with TRBD1 matching over 7 bases. The CDR3 loop spans 14 amino acids. CDR1 is LNHNV and CDR2 is YYDKDF in the germline V gene (reference sequence). V lost 6 bases and J lost 8; bases outside the gene matches: 12. The CDR3 bases are TGTGCCACCAGTAAAACCGGGACAGTAGGCGGCTACACCTTC. Its protein product is CATSKTGTVGGYTF. Complete variable domain (other parts from reference TRBV15 and TRBJ1-2): DAMVIQNPRYQVTQFGKPVTLSCSQTLNHNVMYWYQQKSSQAPKLLFHYYDKDFNNEADTPDNFQSRRPNTSFCFLDIRSPGLGDTAMYLCATSKTGTVGGYTFGSGTRLTVV.

V is TRBV5-8 and J is TRBJ1-1; tentatively, D is TRBD1 (6 bases). The germline V gene encodes CDR1 SGHTS and CDR2 YDEGEE. V was pared by 0 bases and J by 3 bases, with 12 bases between. This CDR3 contains 15 residues. The CDR3 region has the DNA TGTGCCAGCAGCTTGGTGGGGGCTCCGGACACTGAAGCTTTCTTT. Translation: CASSLVGAPDTEAFF.

The CDR3, as DNA: TGTGCCAGCTCACCACAGGCAAAAGGATACAGCAATCAGCCCCAGCATTTT. The encoded protein is CASSPQAKGYSNQPQHF. The rearrangement uses TRBV18 and TRBJ1-5; D remains ambiguous. Germline CDR1 and CDR2: KGHSH and LQKENI. CDR3 size: 17 residues. V was pared by 1 base and J by 1 base, with 14 bases between.

This chain connects TRBV9 to TRBJ1-1; D unresolved. The CDR3 totals 15 residues. Trimming shortened V by 1 base and J by 4 bases, and 14 bases separated the two germline ends. Germline CDR1 and CDR2: SGDLS and YYNGEE. In nucleotides, the CDR3 is TGTGCCAGCAGCGTATTAGAGGGAGGGAGCACTGAAGCTTTCTTT. It encodes CASSVLEGGSTEAFF.

This chain joins TRBV24-1 and TRBJ1-1, with 9 bases matching TRBD1. Trimming at V came to 7 bases and at J to 4 bases, leaving 3 bases not matched to a gene. Per the germline V gene, CDR1 is KGHDR and CDR2 is SFDVKD. The CDR3 runs to 13 residues. The chain's CDR3 is CATRQGAGTEAFF. For the CDR3, the DNA is TGTGCCACCAGACAGGGGGCAGGCACTGAAGCTTTCTTT.

The chain employs TRBV6-5 and TRBJ1-2, with D possibly matching TRBD1 (6 bases). V was pared by 2 bases and J by 9 bases, with 19 bases between. Germline V CDR1 and CDR2: MNHEY, SVGAGI. The CDR3 is 15 amino acids. The CDR3 spells CASSYPSGTISSYTF. CDR3 coding DNA: TGTGCCAGCAGTTACCCTTCCGGGACAATATCGAGCTACACCTTC.

Worth noting for this clone: One end of the junction is discordant with germline, which a read error may explain. This rearrangement joins TRBV5-1 to TRBJ2-5; D remains unclear. Germline V lookup: CDR1 SGHRS, CDR2 YFSETQ. The CDR3 is made up of 12 amino acids. In DNA form, the CDR3 reads TGCGCCAGCAGCTTGGATCAAGTGACCCAGTACTTC. Protein: CASSLDQVTQYF.

V is TRBV5-1 and J is TRBJ2-2, with D perhaps matching TRBD1 (7 bases). Trimming took 4 bases from V and 5 from J, leaving 18 bases between them. This CDR3 contains 16 residues. The germline CDR1 and CDR2 sequences are SGHRS and YFSETQ. CDR3 amino acids: CASSPQQGRRTGELFF. CDR3 in DNA: TGCGCCAGCAGCCCACAACAGGGGAGGAGGACCGGGGAGCTGTTTTTT.

The chain is built from TRBV19 and TRBJ1-5; unclear D gene. Germline CDR1 is LNHDA and CDR2 is SQIVND (reference sequence). V lost 4 bases and J 4 bases, leaving 5 bases between the germline ends. The CDR3 contains 12 residues. CDR3 region: CASSRLNQPQHF. CDR3 DNA sequence: TGTGCCAGTAGTAGGCTAAATCAGCCCCAGCATTTT.

The gene calls are TRBV3-1 (or the pseudogene TRBV3-2) and TRBJ1-2, with 8 bases aligning to TRBD1. The CDR3 runs 16 residues. Germline V gives CDR1 LGHDT, CDR2 YNNKEL (reference sequence). V shed 1 base and J 1 base; nucleotides not matched to a gene: 5. The chain's CDR3 is CASSQAKTGVNYGYTF. The CDR3 DNA follows: TGTGCCAGCAGCCAAGCGAAGACAGGGGTTAACTATGGCTACACCTTC.

The rearrangement uses TRBV5-8 and TRBJ1-5, with D possibly TRBD1 on 6 matching bases. The CDR3 has 16 residues. Germline V gene lookup returns CDR1 SGHTS and CDR2 YDEGEE. The V gene lost 4 bases and the J gene lost 0 bases, with 14 bases spanning the gap. CDR3 bases: TGTGCCAGCAGCCCCGGGACAAGCTATAGCAATCAGCCCCAGCATTTT. Translation gives CASSPGTSYSNQPQHF.

This clone was observed a handful of times. The chain combines TRBV5-1 with TRBJ1-3; D remains unclear. V lost 0 bases to trimming and J lost 0 bases, with 7 bases between them. The germline V gene encodes CDR1 SGHRS and CDR2 YFSETQ. The CDR3 is 15 residues long. The DNA for the CDR3 is TGCGCCAGCAGCTTGGACATCCCCTCTGGAAACACCATATATTTT. Amino acid sequence: CASSLDIPSGNTIYF.

V usage is TRBV7-8 and J usage is TRBJ2-3; TRBD2 aligns across 11 bases. The trim removed 1 base at V and 4 bases at J, leaving 4 bases unmatched. The CDR3 is 16 residues long. Per the germline V gene, CDR1 is SGHVS and CDR2 is FQNEAQ. CDR3 residues: CASSLVAGGQADTQYF. The CDR3 DNA sequence: TGTGCCAGCAGCTTAGTAGCGGGGGGGCAGGCAGATACGCAGTATTTT. The full variable domain, its missing parts supplied by reference TRBV7-8 and TRBJ2-3, is GAGVSQSPRYKVAKRGQDVALRCDPISGHVSLFWYQQALGQGPEFLTYFQNEAQLDKSGLPSDRFFAERPEGSVSTLKIQRTQQEDSAVYLCASSLVAGGQADTQYFGPGTRLTVL.